This TCR beta chain was sequenced for a study of blood T cell repertoires in COVID-19. Generated by immunoSEQ multiplex PCR, the TCRdb table keeps only in-frame clones and is missing some. The top ten hold 9.5% to 15% of the sample, which has around 76,000 clones, 80% seen once. Sequenced: peripheral blood. The source is a man in his fifties with COVID-19, enrolled during active disease.

In DNA form, the CDR3 reads TGTGCCAGCAGCTTAGGGGTAGCTAGCGGGATGGATGAGCAGTTCTTC. Amino acid sequence: CASSLGVASGMDEQFF. This chain connects TRBV11-1 to TRBJ2-1, with TRBD2 matching over 9 bases. The CDR3 sequence is 16 residues long. The V segment lost 1 base and the J segment 8 bases; nucleotides outside the gene matches: 9. The germline V gene has CDR1 SGHAT and CDR2 FQDESV (reference sequence).